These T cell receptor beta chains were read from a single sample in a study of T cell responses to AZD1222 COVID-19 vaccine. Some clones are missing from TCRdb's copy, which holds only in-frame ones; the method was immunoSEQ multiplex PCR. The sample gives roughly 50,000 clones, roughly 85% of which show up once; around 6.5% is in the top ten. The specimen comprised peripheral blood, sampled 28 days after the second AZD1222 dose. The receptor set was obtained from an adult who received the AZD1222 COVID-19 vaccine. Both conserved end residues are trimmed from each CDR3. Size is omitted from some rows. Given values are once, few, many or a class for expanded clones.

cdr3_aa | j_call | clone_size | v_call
ASSQVRDGNTIY | TRBJ1-3 | . | TRBV5-5
ASSFEGGGNQPQH | TRBJ1-5 | . | TRBV28
ASSQLTWTGQETQY | TRBJ2-5 | . | TRBV3-1/TRBV3-2
ASMVGSGSGDEQF | TRBJ2-1 | . | TRBV10-1
ASSQMPKYSGRAADTQY | TRBJ2-3 | . | TRBV14
ASSPPRNQPQH | TRBJ1-5 | . | TRBV18
ASSANTGTGSYEQY | TRBJ2-7 | . | TRBV9
ASRDRDLTEAF | TRBJ1-1 | . | TRBV6-1
ASSKNQAGDYNEQF | TRBJ2-1 | . | TRBV7-3
SVSGTSGGSYEQY | TRBJ2-7 | . | TRBV29-1
ASSFNQGSEAF | TRBJ1-1 | . | TRBV5-1
ASTNGGSGNTIY | TRBJ1-3 | . | TRBV6-6
ASSYLWTSGNPEQY | TRBJ2-7 | . | TRBV6-5
ASTGQGANGYT | TRBJ1-2 | once | TRBV19
ASSQDTPSPLH | TRBJ1-6 | . | TRBV12-3/TRBV12-4
ASGIGGTGGPQY | TRBJ2-5 | . | TRBV27
ASSQNIGGSVGETQY | TRBJ2-5 | . | TRBV3-1/TRBV3-2
ASSLGTGPRTDTQY | TRBJ2-3 | . | TRBV11-2
ASSSPGQGHGELF | TRBJ2-2 | . | TRBV5-4
ASSQRVAGYQETQY | TRBJ2-5 | . | TRBV4-1